The source of this TCR beta chain is a study of blood T cell repertoires in COVID-19. Study overall: Collection of acute and convalescent COVID-19 samples took place in the United States, Italy and Spain.

Participants spanned ages roughly 18 to 95 years and resided in 20 to 25 US areas. Only a few counts were recorded for this clone. Only in-frame clones appear in the TCRdb table, and some are missing; sequencing was by immunoSEQ multiplex PCR. The sample holds roughly 380,000 clones; about 88% are singletons and the top ten take just under 3%. Germline V gene data show CDR1 as SGHRS and CDR2 as YFSETQ. The CDR3 has 15 amino acids. V gave up 4 bases and J gave up 6 bases; unmatched junction bases: 7. Material: PBMCs or T cells enriched from blood (not recorded which). This TCR was recovered from a woman under 40 who had recovered from COVID-19. The chain joins TRBV5-1 to TRBJ2-1; 10 bases are a match to TRBD2. The CDR3 here is CASSPGLALANEQFF. Written as DNA, the CDR3 is TGCGCCAGCAGCCCGGGACTAGCGTTGGCCAATGAGCAGTTCTTC.